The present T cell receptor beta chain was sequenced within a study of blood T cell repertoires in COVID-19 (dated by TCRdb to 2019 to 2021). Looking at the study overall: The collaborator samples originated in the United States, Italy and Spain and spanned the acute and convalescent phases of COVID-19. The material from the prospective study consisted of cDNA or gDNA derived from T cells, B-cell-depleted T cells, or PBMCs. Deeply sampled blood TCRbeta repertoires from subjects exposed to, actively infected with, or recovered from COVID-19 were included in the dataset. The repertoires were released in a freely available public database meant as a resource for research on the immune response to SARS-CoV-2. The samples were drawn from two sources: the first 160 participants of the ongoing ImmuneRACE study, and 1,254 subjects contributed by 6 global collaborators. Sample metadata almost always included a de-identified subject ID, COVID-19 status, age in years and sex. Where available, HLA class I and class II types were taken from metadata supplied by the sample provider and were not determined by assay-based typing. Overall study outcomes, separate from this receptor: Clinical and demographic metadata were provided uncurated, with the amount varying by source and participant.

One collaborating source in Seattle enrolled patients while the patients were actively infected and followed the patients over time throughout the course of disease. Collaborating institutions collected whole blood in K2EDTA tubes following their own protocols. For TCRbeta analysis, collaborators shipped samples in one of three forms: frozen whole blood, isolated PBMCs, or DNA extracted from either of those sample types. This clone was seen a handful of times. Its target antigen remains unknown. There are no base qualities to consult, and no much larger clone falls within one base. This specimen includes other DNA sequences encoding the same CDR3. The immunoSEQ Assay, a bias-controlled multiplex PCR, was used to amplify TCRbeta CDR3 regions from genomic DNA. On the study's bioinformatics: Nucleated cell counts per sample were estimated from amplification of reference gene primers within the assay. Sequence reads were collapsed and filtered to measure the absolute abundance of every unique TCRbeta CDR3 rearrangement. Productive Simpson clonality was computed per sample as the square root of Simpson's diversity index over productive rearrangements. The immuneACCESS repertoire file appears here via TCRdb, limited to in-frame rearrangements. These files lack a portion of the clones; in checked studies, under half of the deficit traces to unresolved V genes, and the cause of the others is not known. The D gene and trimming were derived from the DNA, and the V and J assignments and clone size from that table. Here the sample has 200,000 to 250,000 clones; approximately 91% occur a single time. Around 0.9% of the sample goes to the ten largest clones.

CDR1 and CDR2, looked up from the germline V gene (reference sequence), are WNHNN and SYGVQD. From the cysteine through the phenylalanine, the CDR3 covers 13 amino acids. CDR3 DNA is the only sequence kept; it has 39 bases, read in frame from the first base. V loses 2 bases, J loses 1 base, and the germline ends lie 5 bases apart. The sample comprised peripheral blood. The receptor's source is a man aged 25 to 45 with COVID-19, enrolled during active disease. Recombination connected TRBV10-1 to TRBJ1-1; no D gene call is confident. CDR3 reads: CASSEHRNTEAFF. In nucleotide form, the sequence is TGCGCCAGCAGTGAGCACAGGAACACTGAAGCTTTCTTT.